Below, 30 T cell receptor beta chains from the same sample are listed, as sequenced in a study of blood T cells in healthy people across ages. A second PCR of 7 to 11 cycles used a sample-barcoded 5' primer and a J-beta primer mix. MiXCR, run by TCRdb on the 5' RACE reads, gives a single entry per CDR3 protein. Here the sample spans 700,000 to 900,000 distinct CDR3 sequences, about 48% being singletons. The sequenced sample was blood. Source of these receptors: an elderly man in good health.

This clonotype was picked up many times. The chain is built from TRBV10-1 and TRBJ2-5; tentatively, D is TRBD1 (5 bases). From germline, CDR1 is WNHNN and CDR2 SYGVQD (reference sequence). V shed 6 bases and J shed 3 bases, with 11 bases lying between them. This CDR3 is 13 amino acids long. CDR3 nucleotides: TGCGCCAGCAGCGACAGCGACAAAGAGACCCAGTACTTC. It yields the protein CASSDSDKETQYF.

This clonotype came up once. The rearrangement joins TRBV6-5 to TRBJ2-1; 9 bases are a match to TRBD1. Germline values: CDR1 MNHEY, CDR2 SVGAGI. V gave up 7 bases and J gave up 3 bases; unmatched junction bases: 7. This CDR3 spans 15 amino acids. As DNA, the CDR3 is TGTGCCAGCATCCCAGGGACAGGGCACTACAATGAGCAGTTCTTC. Encoded protein: CASIPGTGHYNEQFF.

This chain connects TRBV20-1 to TRBJ1-5; possible D gene TRBD1, 5 bases. The V end was cut by 3 bases, the J end by 5 bases, with 11 bases between. The CDR3 covers 13 residues. CDR1 is DFQATT and CDR2 is SNEGSKA in the germline V gene (reference sequence). CDR3 loop: CSARAGFDQPQHF. For the CDR3, the DNA is TGCAGTGCTAGGGCAGGGTTCGATCAGCCCCAGCATTTT.

This chain connects TRBV12-3 or TRBV12-4 to TRBJ1-1, with D uncertain. V was trimmed by 8 bases and J by 7 bases, leaving 20 bases between them. The CDR3 covers 14 residues. DNA for the CDR3: TGTGCCAGCCAGAAGCTCGAAGGTAGTTTTGAAGCTTTCTTT. Translated: CASQKLEGSFEAFF.

The CDR3 nucleotides are TGCAGTGCCTATTTCGGGGCCCAAGAGACCCAGTACTTC. Translation: CSAYFGAQETQYF. V and J are TRBV20-1 and TRBJ2-5; D may correspond to TRBD1 or TRBD2 (5 bases each). CDR3 length: 13 residues. Between the trimmed V and J ends, which lost 6 bases and 1 base, there was a span of 12 bases. Germline V gene sequence: CDR1 DFQATT, CDR2 SNEGSKA (reference sequence).

The gene calls are TRBV4-1 and TRBJ1-2, with D possibly being TRBD1 (5 bases). V was clipped by 1 base and J by 6 bases, with 21 bases between them. CDR3 size: 17 residues. CDR1 MGHRA and CDR2 YSYEKL come from the germline V gene. The CDR3 protein is CASSQVGTPGLGDGYTF. CDR3 sequence (DNA): TGCGCCAGCAGCCAAGTGGGGACCCCTGGACTTGGGGATGGCTACACCTTC.

This clonotype was seen just once. This chain joins TRBV29-1 and TRBJ2-7, with D possibly matching TRBD1 (6 bases). The DNA end is more similar to TRBJ2-5, so the J call may be wrong. The CDR3 contains 11 residues. The germline V gene encodes CDR1 SQVTM and CDR2 ANQGSEA. CDR3 DNA: TGCGGCAAACTACAGGGTGAGACCCAGTACTTC. Its translation: CGKLQGETQYF.

On this clonotype itself: This clone may be a read error of a much larger clone one base away. CDR3 loop: CSASDPPYNEPFF. Here the CDR3 DNA reads TGCAGTGCCTCGGACCCTCCCTACAATGAGCCGTTCTTC. The genes are TRBV20-1 and TRBJ2-1; no clear D gene. The CDR3 is 13 amino acids. Germline CDR1 is DFQATT and CDR2 is SNEGSKA (reference sequence).

The chain carries TRBV9 and TRBJ2-1; 15 bases line up with TRBD2. J was trimmed by 5 bases and V by 2 bases; bases with no gene match: 14. This CDR3 spans 20 amino acids. Per germline, CDR1 SGDLS and CDR2 YYNGEE. The CDR3 region has the DNA TGTGCCAGCAGCGTGACGGGACTAGCGGGAGGTAGGTGGGGTAACAATGAGCAGTTCTTC. This sequence encodes CASSVTGLAGGRWGNNEQFF.

The gene calls are TRBV10-3 and TRBJ2-5, with a weak D call TRBD2 (5 bases). The CDR3 spans 14 residues. The ends were cut back, 2 bases at V and 0 bases at J, with 7 bases in the middle. Germline values: CDR1 ENHRY, CDR2 SYGVKD. The CDR3 loop reads CAISETSYQETQYF. The CDR3 coding sequence is TGTGCCATCAGTGAGACTAGTTACCAAGAGACCCAGTACTTC.

This clonotype was found a few times. This chain links TRBV29-1 with TRBJ2-3; D may correspond to TRBD1 or TRBD2 (5 bases each). The CDR3 has 14 amino acids. Germline lookup yields CDR1 SQVTM and CDR2 ANQGSEA. Trimming stripped 7 bases from V and 14 bases from J, with 28 bases between. The CDR3 region has the DNA TGCAGCGCGGGGCCAGGGCGGCAGCACAGATACGCGTATTTT. This translates into CSAGPGRQHRYAYF.

The V call is TRBV4-1, the J call TRBJ2-1; the match to TRBD2 covers 8 bases. Germline CDR1 MGHRA, CDR2 YSYEKL. V lost 1 base to trimming and J lost 6 bases; unmatched junction nucleotides: 14. This CDR3 is 18 amino acids long. The CDR3 protein is CASSQASGRADGVNEQFF. CDR3 DNA: TGCGCCAGCAGCCAAGCCAGCGGGAGAGCCGATGGGGTCAATGAGCAGTTCTTC.

This clonotype has a handful of counts. The chain is built from TRBV12-3 or TRBV12-4 and TRBJ2-3, with 9 bases lining up with TRBD2. After removal of 2 bases from V and 14 bases from J, the junction contained 11 bases not matched to a gene. The CDR3 loop spans 14 amino acids. The CDR3 DNA reads as TGTGCCAGCAGTTTAAGTAGCGGGAGCAGATACGCGTATTTT. Translation gives CASSLSSGSRYAYF.

This clonotype was seen ten or more times. The chain carries TRBV7-9 and TRBJ2-1, with TRBD2 matching 8 bases. Germline V gene data show CDR1 as SEHNR and CDR2 as FQNEAQ (reference sequence). This CDR3 is 16 amino acids long. V was clipped by 5 bases and J by 10 bases; unmatched bases: 16. This chain's CDR3 is CASSHPASGRNREQFF. In DNA, the CDR3 is TGTGCCAGCAGCCACCCCGCCAGCGGGAGAAATCGGGAGCAGTTCTTC.

The CDR3 bases are TGTGCCATCAGTGATCGGACTATCATCTCCTACGAGCAGTACTTC. It codes for CAISDRTIISYEQYF. The chain joins TRBV10-3 to TRBJ2-7; weak D call: TRBD2 (6 bases). The germline V gene encodes CDR1 ENHRY and CDR2 SYGVKD. CDR3 length: 15 residues. The ends were cut back, 3 bases at V and 0 bases at J, with 12 bases in the middle.

V gene TRBV20-1 combines with J gene TRBJ1-2; a weak D match, TRBD1 (6 bases). This CDR3 comprises 14 residues. Germline CDR1 DFQATT, CDR2 SNEGSKA (reference sequence). The V and J ends lost 5 bases and 8 bases respectively, with 21 bases between them. Here the CDR3 DNA reads TGCAGTGCTTGGGACAAAATAAAATGGGAGGGCTACACCTTC. Amino acids: CSAWDKIKWEGYTF.

This chain joins TRBV5-1 and TRBJ1-4, with unresolved D. Trimming pared 1 base from V and 3 bases from J, leaving 7 bases between. There are 14 residues in the CDR3. Germline V gene data show CDR1 as SGHRS and CDR2 as YFSETQ. The CDR3 DNA sequence: TGCGCCAGCAGCTTGATGGGATCTAATGAAAAACTGTTTTTT. Its protein product is CASSLMGSNEKLFF.

The rearrangement links TRBV29-1 to TRBJ2-1; TRBD2 might be the D (7 bases). The V and J ends lost 7 bases and 1 base respectively, with 14 bases between them. The CDR3 spans 14 residues. Germline assignment: CDR1 SQVTM and CDR2 ANQGSEA. Here the CDR3 DNA reads TGCAGCGCTTGGGGGGGGCCGTCCTACAATGAGCAGTTCTTC. Protein: CSAWGGPSYNEQFF.

The chain links TRBV28 to TRBJ1-6, with D perhaps TRBD1 (5 bases). The CDR3 is 20 amino acids. Trimming left V 1 base short and J 7 bases short, with 26 bases between. Per the germline V gene, CDR1 is MDHEN and CDR2 is SYDVKM. The CDR3 coding sequence is TGTGCCAGCAGTTTATATTCAGGTGTCTCGGGGACGGCCCAGAATTCACCCCTCCACTTT. It encodes CASSLYSGVSGTAQNSPLHF.

V usage is TRBV6-2 or TRBV6-3 and J usage is TRBJ2-4, with D maybe TRBD2 (5 bases). The germline V gene has CDR1 MNHEY and CDR2 SVGEGT. The CDR3 runs to 14 residues. V lost 5 bases to trimming and J lost 13 bases, with 21 bases between them. The CDR3 sequence is CASSPLEGASWQYF. In DNA form, the CDR3 reads TGTGCCAGCAGTCCGCTCGAGGGAGCGTCGTGGCAGTACTTC.

The chain uses TRBV7-8 and TRBJ2-1, with D perhaps assigned TRBD1 or TRBD2 (5 bases each). CDR1 is SGHVS and CDR2 is FQNEAQ in the germline V gene. The ends were cut back, 5 bases at V and 13 bases at J, with 21 bases in the middle. This CDR3 has 14 residues. The CDR3 sequence: CASSPRDPKETQFF. The CDR3 nucleotides read TGTGCCAGCAGCCCTCGGGACCCCAAAGAGACCCAGTTCTTC.

This chain uses TRBV11-2 with TRBJ2-6, with D possibly matching TRBD2 (5 bases). CDR1 SGHAT and CDR2 FQNNGV come from the germline V gene. This CDR3 spans 14 amino acids. Trimming removed 10 bases from V and 4 bases from J, with 14 bases in between. As DNA, the CDR3 is TGTGCCACCAAGGACTCCGCCGGGGCCAACGTCCTGACTTTC. Its translation is CATKDSAGANVLTF.

Worth noting for this clonotype: Possible read error: a much larger clone is one base away. The V and J genes are TRBV11-2 and TRBJ2-1, with TRBD2 identical over 11 bases. CDR3 length: 15 residues. CDR1 is SGHAT and CDR2 is FQNNGV in the germline V gene. The CDR3 here is CASSAGTSGYSEQFF. The CDR3 nucleotides read TGTGCCAGCAGCGCCGGGACTAGCGGATACAGTGAGCAGTTCTTC.

The chain is built from TRBV4-2 and TRBJ2-1, with TRBD2 identical over 13 bases. The CDR3 runs 17 residues. V lost 2 bases to trimming and J lost 10 bases; unmatched junction nucleotides: 11. From germline, CDR1 is LGHNA and CDR2 YNFKEQ. In DNA form, the CDR3 reads TGTGCCAGCAGCCAACTCCTGGGGACTAGCGGGGTGGGGGAGCAGTTCTTC. Translating it yields CASSQLLGTSGVGEQFF.

This clonotype was seen a handful of times. The chain joins TRBV7-3 to TRBJ2-3, with 8 positions matching TRBD2. CDR1 and CDR2 (germline): SGHTA, FQGTGA. V was pared by 0 bases and J by 5 bases, with 7 bases of the junction left unmatched. The length of the CDR3 is 16 residues. The CDR3 spells CASSLTGSGSGDTQYF. CDR3 DNA: TGTGCCAGCAGCTTAACGGGCAGCGGGAGTGGAGATACGCAGTATTTT. The variable domain in full, completed from reference TRBV7-3 and TRBJ2-3, reads GAGVSQTPSNKVTEKGKYVELRCDPISGHTALYWYRQSLGQGPEFLIYFQGTGAADDSGLPNDRFFAVRPEGSVSTLKIQRTERGDSAVYLCASSLTGSGSGDTQYFGPGTRLTVL.

The chain is built from TRBV5-1 and TRBJ2-1; the match to TRBD1 covers 11 bases. V shed 3 bases and J 8 bases; nucleotides not matched to a gene: 4. Germline V gene sequence: CDR1 SGHRS, CDR2 YFSETQ. This CDR3 is built from 14 residues. The chain's CDR3 is CASSSGQGADEQFF. The DNA of the CDR3 is TGCGCCAGCAGCTCCGGACAGGGGGCCGATGAGCAGTTCTTC.

The chain couples TRBV5-1 to TRBJ2-5; D may be TRBD1 or TRBD2 (6 bases each). Deletions cut 4 bases from V and 0 bases from J, with 10 bases between. Germline CDR1 and CDR2: SGHRS and YFSETQ. The CDR3 loop spans 14 amino acids. The CDR3 bases are TGCGCCAGCAGCCTCGGGGGCGACCAAGAGACCCAGTACTTC. This gives the protein CASSLGGDQETQYF.

This clonotype was counted a few times. The chain employs TRBV4-2 and TRBJ2-5; TRBD2 matches at 7 bases. Looked up from germline, CDR1 is LGHNA and CDR2 is YNFKEQ. The CDR3 extends over 13 amino acids. V lost 4 bases, J lost 4 bases, and 3 bases stayed unmatched. The DNA of the CDR3 is TGTGCCAGCAGCCGGGGACTACCAGAGACCCAGTACTTC. It codes for CASSRGLPETQYF.

The J gene is TRBJ2-3, the V gene TRBV3-1; D gene uncertain. CDR3 length equals 15 residues. Germline CDR1 reads LGHDT; CDR2 reads YNNKEL (reference sequence). The V end was cut by 0 bases, the J end by 6 bases, with 13 bases between. The CDR3, as DNA: TGTGCCAGCAGCCAAGAATTTTGGCTCACGGATACGCAGTATTTT. It yields the protein CASSQEFWLTDTQYF.

This chain joins TRBV6-1 and TRBJ1-5; no clear D gene. The V gene's germline CDR1 is MNHNS and CDR2 SASEGT. The V end lost 6 bases, the J end lost 4 bases, and 7 bases lay between the germline ends. The CDR3 is 12 amino acids. This CDR3 reads CASSEQNQPQHF. CDR3 sequence (DNA): TGTGCCAGCAGCGAGCAGAATCAGCCCCAGCATTTT.